The 4 T cell receptor beta chains listed next were all sequenced from one sample in a study of shared clonotypes between healthy human individuals. Method: immunoSEQ multiplex PCR; TCRdb's copy keeps in-frame clones and lacks some. This repertoire shows around 1.9 million clones, 85% to 95% found once; its top ten account for approximately 1.7%. Terminally differentiated effector memory CD45RA+ cells were left out of the naive CD8 fraction, which was CD45RO-negative and positively selected for CCR7. The sequenced sample consisted of naive CD8+ T cells from PBMCs. These receptors were taken from a man between 18 and 35 years old in good health. Some clones in this sample may be carry-over from other donors' samples.

The genes are TRBV30 and TRBJ1-4; the match to TRBD1 covers 11 bases. CDR3 length equals 16 residues. CDR1 and CDR2 (germline): GTSNPN, SVGIG (reference sequence). With 5 bases clipped from V and 6 bases from J, the junction kept 11 bases outside the gene matches. CDR3 sequence (DNA): TGTGCCTGGTCAACAGGGACAGGGGGATTTTATGAAAAACTGTTTTTT. Its translation is CAWSTGTGGFYEKLFF.

The chain recombines TRBV18 with TRBJ1-3, with D maybe TRBD1 (6 bases). Germline CDR1 KGHSH, CDR2 LQKENI. The CDR3 is made up of 18 amino acids. V was shortened by 3 bases and J by 7 bases, with 25 bases between the two germline ends. The CDR3 region has the DNA TGTGCCAGCTCACCCGCTCCCCCCGCAGGGGCCGCAGGGAACACCATATATTTT. It is translated as CASSPAPPAGAAGNTIYF.

Concerning this clone itself: One end of the junction is discordant with germline, which a read error may explain. CDR3 residues: CASSQEFPPPGHSHF. The CDR3 DNA is TGCGCCAGCAGCCAAGAATTCCCTCCCCCGGGACATTCCCACTTC. The chain joins TRBV4-1 to TRBJ2-5; a possible D gene is TRBD1 (6 bases). The CDR3 contains 15 residues. Germline V lookup: CDR1 MGHRA, CDR2 YSYEKL.

Comment on this clone: The sample carries other DNA sequences with the same CDR3. The rearrangement links TRBV19 to TRBJ2-1, with D possibly TRBD1 on 6 matching bases. The CDR3 totals 15 residues. From germline, CDR1 is LNHDA and CDR2 SQIVND (reference sequence). V lost 3 bases, J lost 4 bases, and 13 bases lay in between. The CDR3 nucleotides read TGTGCCAGTAGTATCCTGACAGGCCCATACAATGAGCAGTTCTTC. It specifies CASSILTGPYNEQFF.